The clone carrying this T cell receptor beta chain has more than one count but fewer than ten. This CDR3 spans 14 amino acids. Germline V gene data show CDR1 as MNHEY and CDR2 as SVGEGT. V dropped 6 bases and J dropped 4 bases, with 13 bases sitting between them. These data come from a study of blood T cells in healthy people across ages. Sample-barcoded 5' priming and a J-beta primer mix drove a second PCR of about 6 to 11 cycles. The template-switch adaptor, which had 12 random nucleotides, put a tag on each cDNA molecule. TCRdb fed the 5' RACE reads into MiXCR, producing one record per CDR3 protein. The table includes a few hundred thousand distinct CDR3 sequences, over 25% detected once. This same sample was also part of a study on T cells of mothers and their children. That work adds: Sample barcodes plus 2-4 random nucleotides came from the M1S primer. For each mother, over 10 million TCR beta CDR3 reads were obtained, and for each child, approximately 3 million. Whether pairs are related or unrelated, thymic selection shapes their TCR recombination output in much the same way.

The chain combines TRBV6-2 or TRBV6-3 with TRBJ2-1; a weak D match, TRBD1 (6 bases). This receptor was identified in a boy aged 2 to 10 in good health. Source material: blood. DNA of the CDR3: TGTGCCAGCAGACTCGGGACAAAGTACAATGAGCAGTTCTTC. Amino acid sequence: CASRLGTKYNEQFF.